One sample yielded the 20 T cell receptor beta chains listed below, sequenced in a study of shared clonotypes between healthy human individuals. The repertoire was sequenced with immunoSEQ multiplex PCR; TCRdb's copy has only in-frame clones and lacks some. The profile covers more than 2,000,000 clones, with approximately 93% appearing a single time and under 0.45% taken by the ten largest. Sample: naive CD4+ T cells from PBMCs. Subset defined: CD45RA+ positively selected. The receptors were gathered from a man aged 18 to 30 in good health. Some clones in this sample may be carry-over from other donors' samples.

The chain couples TRBV7-2 to TRBJ1-3, with D possibly matching TRBD1 (5 bases). V lost 1 base and J lost 0, with 10 bases in between. The CDR3 spans 16 residues. Germline-derived CDR1 and CDR2 are SGHTA and FQGNSA. This chain's CDR3 is CASSLGPTDSGNTIYF. The CDR3 DNA is TGTGCCAGCAGCTTAGGGCCGACAGACTCTGGAAACACCATATATTTT.

The J gene is TRBJ2-5, the V gene TRBV7-6, with TRBD1 as a possible D gene (6 bases). Germline-derived CDR1 and CDR2 are SGHVS and FNYEAQ. CDR3 length: 14 residues. V lost 2 bases to trimming and J lost 1 base, with 8 bases between them. The CDR3 nucleotides read TGTGCCAGCAGCTTAAGACAGGTCCAAGAGACCCAGTACTTC. It yields the protein CASSLRQVQETQYF.

This rearrangement joins TRBV30 to TRBJ2-7, with 10 bases identical to TRBD2. Germline V CDR1 and CDR2: GTSNPN, SVGIG (reference sequence). After removal of 0 bases from V and 4 bases from J, the junction contained 6 bases not matched to a gene. The CDR3 sequence is 15 residues long. The CDR3 region is CAWSVTSGRGYEQYF. The CDR3 nucleotides read TGTGCCTGGAGTGTAACAAGCGGGAGGGGGTACGAGCAGTACTTC.

The chain links TRBV7-2 to TRBJ1-1, with D possibly being TRBD1 (6 bases). CDR3 length: 18 residues. The germline CDR1 and CDR2 sequences are SGHTA and FQGNSA. V dropped 4 bases and J dropped 0 bases, with 21 bases sitting between them. CDR3 in DNA: TGTGCCAGCAGCTCCGTACCACTTGGACAGTTTATGAACACTGAAGCTTTCTTT. Translation: CASSSVPLGQFMNTEAFF.

The chain carries TRBV27 and TRBJ2-7, with D possibly matching TRBD2 (5 bases). The CDR3 extends over 14 amino acids. V was clipped by 5 bases and J by 3 bases, with 14 bases between them. Germline loops: CDR1 MNHEY, CDR2 SMNVEV (reference sequence). CDR3 sequence: CASSTTGSRYEQYF. DNA of the CDR3: TGTGCCAGCAGTACGACGGGGTCACGCTACGAGCAGTACTTC.

V usage is TRBV7-8 and J usage is TRBJ2-7; 7 bases agree with TRBD2. From germline, CDR1 is SGHVS and CDR2 FQNEAQ. V was clipped by 5 bases and J by 4 bases; unmatched bases: 8. CDR3 size: 14 residues. CDR3 in DNA: TGTGCCAGCAGCATCAGCGGGAATTCGTACGAGCAGTACTTC. Its protein is CASSISGNSYEQYF. The whole variable domain, filled in from reference TRBV7-8 and TRBJ2-7, reads GAGVSQSPRYKVAKRGQDVALRCDPISGHVSLFWYQQALGQGPEFLTYFQNEAQLDKSGLPSDRFFAERPEGSVSTLKIQRTQQEDSAVYLCASSISGNSYEQYFGPGTRLTVT.

The chain joins TRBV5-1 to TRBJ1-2; possible D gene TRBD1, 5 bases. This CDR3 spans 15 amino acids. Germline loops: CDR1 SGHRS, CDR2 YFSETQ. Trimming took off 0 bases at V and 0 bases at J, with 9 bases between the two ends. The CDR3 here is CASSLGPRANYGYTF. Here the CDR3 DNA reads TGCGCCAGCAGCTTGGGTCCCAGGGCTAACTATGGCTACACCTTC.

The gene calls are TRBV10-3 and TRBJ2-5; the D is unclear. The CDR3 covers 13 residues. V lost 2 bases, J lost 5 bases, and 9 bases lay in between. The germline CDR1 and CDR2 sequences are ENHRY and SYGVKD. CDR3 loop: CAISERVSETQYF. The CDR3 DNA reads TGTGCCATCAGTGAGAGGGTTTCGGAGACCCAGTACTTC.

Remarks on this clone: The sample has other DNA sequences that encode this CDR3 too. The V and J genes are TRBV7-3 and TRBJ2-7, with 11 nucleotides matching TRBD1. CDR3 length: 14 residues. The junction had 3 bases not matched to a gene; V was cut back by 5 bases and J by 3 bases. CDR1 is SGHTA and CDR2 is FQGTGA in the germline V gene. As DNA, the CDR3 is TGTGCCAGCAGCCCCGGGACAGGGGGCTACGAGCAGTACTTC. Encoded protein: CASSPGTGGYEQYF. Full variable domain (remainder filled in from reference TRBV7-3 and TRBJ2-7): GAGVSQTPSNKVTEKGKYVELRCDPISGHTALYWYRQSLGQGPEFLIYFQGTGAADDSGLPNDRFFAVRPEGSVSTLKIQRTERGDSAVYLCASSPGTGGYEQYFGPGTRLTVT.

The count of this clone is one. The chain joins TRBV5-1 to TRBJ2-3; tentatively, D is TRBD1 or TRBD2 (5 bases each). V was shortened by 3 bases and J by 6 bases, with 20 bases between the two germline ends. In germline, CDR1 is SGHRS, CDR2 YFSETQ. The CDR3 loop spans 16 amino acids. The CDR3 protein is CASSYLAGNEGDTQYF. CDR3 bases: TGCGCCAGCAGCTACCTGGCAGGCAATGAGGGGGATACGCAGTATTTT. Based on the CDR3 plus reference TRBV5-1 and TRBJ2-3, the full variable domain is KAGVTQTPRYLIKTRGQQVTLSCSPISGHRSVSWYQQTPGQGLQFLFEYFSETQRNKGNFPGRFSGRQFSNSRSEMNVSTLELGDSALYLCASSYLAGNEGDTQYFGPGTRLTVL.

This clone has a single count. This chain joins TRBV11-2 and TRBJ2-5; no reliable D call. Between the trimmed V and J ends, which lost 5 bases and 5 bases, there was a span of 24 bases. The CDR3 is made up of 17 amino acids. Per the germline V gene, CDR1 is SGHAT and CDR2 is FQNNGV. CDR3 coding DNA: TGTGCCAGCAGCCACTACCGGGCCCAAACAAACCGGGAGACCCAGTACTTC. As protein: CASSHYRAQTNRETQYF.

The chain employs TRBV7-9 and TRBJ1-4; D uncertain. V dropped 6 bases and J dropped 5 bases, with 7 bases sitting between them. The germline V gene encodes CDR1 SEHNR and CDR2 FQNEAQ (reference sequence). CDR3 length: 12 residues. The CDR3, as DNA: TGTGCCAGCAGACTACGGAATGAAAAACTGTTTTTT. Residues: CASRLRNEKLFF. Filled out from reference TRBV7-9 and TRBJ1-4, the complete variable domain reads DTGVSQNPRHKITKRGQNVTFRCDPISEHNRLYWYRQTLGQGPEFLTYFQNEAQLEKSRLLSDRFSAERPKGSFSTLEIQRTEQGDSAMYLCASRLRNEKLFFGSGTQLSVL.

The V call is TRBV5-1, the J call TRBJ2-1, with a weak D call TRBD2 (6 bases). V was clipped by 4 bases and J by 2 bases, with 10 bases between them. CDR3 size: 14 residues. CDR1 is SGHRS, CDR2 YFSETQ, per germline. CDR3 sequence (DNA): TGCGCCAGCAGCGGCGGCGGGGCCTACAATGAGCAGTTCTTC. Encoded protein: CASSGGGAYNEQFF. Complete variable domain (other parts from reference TRBV5-1 and TRBJ2-1): KAGVTQTPRYLIKTRGQQVTLSCSPISGHRSVSWYQQTPGQGLQFLFEYFSETQRNKGNFPGRFSGRQFSNSRSEMNVSTLELGDSALYLCASSGGGAYNEQFFGPGTRLTVL.

This chain links TRBV28 with TRBJ2-6; 9 bases align to TRBD2. This CDR3 is built from 18 residues. Germline V gene lookup returns CDR1 MDHEN and CDR2 SYDVKM. Trimming at V came to 3 bases and at J to 0 bases, leaving 6 bases not matched to a gene. Written as DNA, the CDR3 is TGTGCCAGCAGTTTTACTCTAGCGGGGAGCTCTGGGGCCAACGTCCTGACTTTC. This encodes CASSFTLAGSSGANVLTF.

The chain employs TRBV7-9 and TRBJ2-1, with 7 nucleotides matching TRBD1. The V gene's germline CDR1 is SEHNR and CDR2 FQNEAQ (reference sequence). V lost 4 bases to trimming and J lost 2 bases; unmatched junction nucleotides: 8. CDR3 size: 16 residues. The CDR3 bases are TGTGCCAGCAGCTCCGGCCGGGACAGCCCCTACAATGAGCAGTTCTTC. Its translation: CASSSGRDSPYNEQFF.

CDR3 sequence reads: CASSLSALLGRPGANVLTF. The CDR3 DNA is TGTGCCAGCAGTTTGTCTGCCCTTCTCGGGCGGCCTGGGGCCAACGTCCTGACTTTC. The V gene is TRBV28, the J gene TRBJ2-6, with D uncertain. The CDR3 totals 19 residues. Germline CDR1 reads MDHEN; CDR2 reads SYDVKM. Trimming cost V 3 bases and J 2 bases, with 20 bases left between them.

The chain employs TRBV2 and TRBJ2-1; 10 nucleotides line up with TRBD2. V was pared by 7 bases and J by 2 bases, with 8 bases of the junction left unmatched. The germline CDR1 and CDR2 sequences are SNHLY and FYNNEI. The CDR3 sequence is 16 residues long. Here the CDR3 DNA reads TGTGCCAGCACGTCTCTAGCGGGAGTACCCTACAATGAGCAGTTCTTC. Its protein is CASTSLAGVPYNEQFF.

The rearrangement joins TRBV6-6 to TRBJ1-4; D is uncertain. Between the trimmed V and J ends, which lost 8 bases and 7 bases, there was a span of 5 bases. The CDR3 covers 10 residues. Germline lookup yields CDR1 MNHNY and CDR2 SVGAGI (reference sequence). CDR3 region: CASRGEKLFF. DNA of the CDR3: TGTGCCAGCCGGGGTGAAAAACTGTTTTTT.

V is TRBV19 and J is TRBJ2-7, with D hard to call. Per the germline V gene, CDR1 is LNHDA and CDR2 is SQIVND (reference sequence). Trimming removed 2 bases from V and 1 base from J, with 18 bases in between. The CDR3 is 17 amino acids. This CDR3 reads CASSITPRPAPSYEQYF. The DNA for the CDR3 is TGTGCCAGTAGTATAACCCCACGGCCAGCCCCATCCTACGAGCAGTACTTC.

The chain couples TRBV6-1 to TRBJ2-7, with unresolved D. Germline CDR1 and CDR2: MNHNS and SASEGT. The CDR3 is made up of 13 amino acids. Trimming took 7 bases from V and 0 from J, leaving 10 bases between them. CDR3 coding DNA: TGTGCCAGCATTGCCAGCCTCTCCTACGAGCAGTACTTC. Translation gives CASIASLSYEQYF.